Below, 6 T cell receptor beta chains from the same sample are listed, as sequenced in a study of blood T cell repertoires in COVID-19. TCRdb's table, derived via immunoSEQ multiplex PCR, lists solely in-frame clones and lacks some. The data show 250,000 or so clones, about 86% seen once. Sequencing was performed on peripheral blood. These receptor sequences come from an elderly man with acute or convalescent COVID-19.

V is TRBV28 and J is TRBJ1-5, with 7 bases matching TRBD1. Germline V gene lookup returns CDR1 MDHEN and CDR2 SYDVKM. This CDR3 has 18 amino acids. The J segment lost 2 bases and the V segment lost 2 bases, leaving 12 bases of the junction unmatched. The chain's CDR3 is CASSLDYRQGLGNQPQHF. The CDR3 DNA reads TGTGCCAGCAGTTTAGATTATCGACAGGGCCTAGGCAATCAGCCCCAGCATTTT.

The chain has TRBV11-1 and TRBJ2-1; D is uncertain. The CDR3 is made up of 14 amino acids. V was cut by 3 bases and J by 0 bases, with 6 bases left in between. Germline lookup yields CDR1 SGHAT and CDR2 FQDESV (reference sequence). CDR3 region: CASSFVVSYNEQFF. CDR3 nucleotide sequence: TGTGCCAGCAGCTTCGTCGTCTCCTACAATGAGCAGTTCTTC. Supplemented by reference TRBV11-1 and TRBJ2-1, the full variable domain reads EAEVAQSPRYKITEKSQAVAFWCDPISGHATLYWYRQILGQGPELLVQFQDESVVDDSQLPKDRFSAERLKGVDSTLKIQPAELGDSAMYLCASSFVVSYNEQFFGPGTRLTVL.

The J gene is TRBJ2-1, the V gene TRBV2, with a tentative D call TRBD2 (6 bases). The CDR3 sequence is 15 residues long. V was trimmed by 7 bases and J by 9 bases, leaving 22 bases between them. Germline lookup yields CDR1 SNHLY and CDR2 FYNNEI. The CDR3 loop reads CASKIRGTPRSEQFF. The CDR3 nucleotides are TGTGCCAGCAAAATCCGGGGGACTCCGAGATCTGAGCAGTTCTTC.

This chain uses TRBV18 with TRBJ2-7, with 10 bases lining up with TRBD1. After removal of 3 bases from V and 2 bases from J, the junction contained 10 bases not matched to a gene. Germline lookup yields CDR1 KGHSH and CDR2 LQKENI. The CDR3 is made up of 17 amino acids. CDR3: CASSPRIGTGEAYEQYF. The CDR3 DNA is TGTGCCAGCTCACCTAGGATCGGGACAGGGGAGGCCTACGAGCAGTACTTC.

The genes are TRBV10-2 and TRBJ2-7; no clear D gene. Per the germline V gene, CDR1 is WSHSY and CDR2 is SAAADI. This CDR3 has 13 residues. V shed 0 bases and J shed 4 bases, with 7 bases lying between them. The CDR3: CASSESDGYEQYF. The CDR3 DNA sequence: TGCGCCAGCAGTGAGTCCGACGGGTACGAGCAGTACTTC.

The rearrangement joins TRBV30 to TRBJ2-7; maybe TRBD2 (5 bases). Trimming took 3 bases from V and 0 from J, leaving 18 bases between them. Germline V gene lookup returns CDR1 GTSNPN and CDR2 SVGIG (reference sequence). The CDR3 extends over 16 amino acids. The CDR3: CAWSPGGWADSYEQYF. The CDR3 nucleotides read TGTGCCTGGAGCCCCGGAGGCTGGGCGGACTCCTACGAGCAGTACTTC.